This paragraph reports one TCR beta chain. Its antigen is still unknown. The sample belongs to a study of blood T cell dynamics during melanoma immunotherapy. General study findings and limits: PBMC repertoires of eventual disease-control patients split at W3 into clonality or diversity gains.

The CDR3 is 18 amino acids. Germline CDR1 is MNHEY and CDR2 is SMNVEV (reference sequence). Trimming shortened V by 1 base and J by 8 bases, and 23 bases separated the two germline ends. Documented time point: week 3, after first cycle of checkpoint inhibitor. DNA loading was fixed at 350 to 450 ng for all bulk PBMC samples. TCRdb's copy holds only in-frame clones and misses some; the assay was immunoSEQ multiplex PCR. The repertoire holds about 15,000 clones, 80% to 95% seen once, with 0.9% to 0.95% in the top ten. The chain joins TRBV27 to TRBJ1-4; D perhaps matches TRBD1 (5 bases). The TCR sequence derives from a human donor with melanoma. The sequencing here drew on blood, taken from a patient treated with checkpoint blockade. The CDR3 bases are TGTGCCAGCAGTTTATATCCCCCGGCCGCCGGGGGGAGGGAAAAACTGTTTTTT. Translated: CASSLYPPAAGGREKLFF.